These 5 T cell receptor beta chains came from one sample sequenced in a study of T-cell memory formation after mild COVID-19. TCRdb re-called the 5' RACE reads through MiXCR, storing one row per CDR3 protein. The sample includes 200,000 to 300,000 distinct CDR3 sequences, 16% of them seen just once. Sequencing used PBMCs or a T cell subset sorted from them (not recorded which). All receptors come from a man between 18 and 35 years old who had mild COVID-19 (a few samples of this study predate the infection). Cell type and time point are not known.

This clonotype showed up just once. The V and J genes are TRBV20-1 and TRBJ1-1; D possibly corresponds to TRBD1 (6 bases). Trimming removed 3 bases at V and 5 bases at J, with 10 bases between. This CDR3 has 12 amino acids. CDR1 is DFQATT and CDR2 is SNEGSKA in the germline V gene (reference sequence). The CDR3: CSASAQGTEAFF. For the CDR3, the DNA is TGCAGTGCTAGTGCCCAGGGGACTGAAGCTTTCTTT.

V and J are TRBV6-1 and TRBJ1-5; 7 bases are shared with TRBD1. The V gene end was trimmed by 1 base and the J gene end by 3 bases; junction bases not matched to a gene: 3. The CDR3 spans 15 residues. Germline values: CDR1 MNHNS, CDR2 SASEGT. CDR3 DNA: TGTGCCAGCAGTGAAGGCAGGGGGTACAATCAGCCCCAGCATTTT. This codes for CASSEGRGYNQPQHF.

The sample holds many counts of this clonotype. This chain uses TRBV5-1 with TRBJ2-1; a possible D gene is TRBD2 (5 bases). There are 14 residues in the CDR3. The V end was cut by 4 bases, the J end by 4 bases, with 12 bases between. Per the germline V gene, CDR1 is SGHRS and CDR2 is YFSETQ. The CDR3 spells CASSGGELYNEQFF. In DNA form, the CDR3 reads TGCGCCAGCAGCGGAGGAGAGCTTTACAATGAGCAGTTCTTC.

The genes are TRBV5-1 and TRBJ2-5; no clear D. The CDR3 runs 14 residues. Trimming removed 3 bases at V and 3 bases at J, with 12 bases between. CDR1 is SGHRS, CDR2 YFSETQ, per germline. CDR3 DNA sequence: TGCGCCAGCAGCTCTGGACGGAGAAAAGAGACCCAGTACTTC. This encodes CASSSGRRKETQYF. The whole variable domain, filled in from reference TRBV5-1 and TRBJ2-5, reads KAGVTQTPRYLIKTRGQQVTLSCSPISGHRSVSWYQQTPGQGLQFLFEYFSETQRNKGNFPGRFSGRQFSNSRSEMNVSTLELGDSALYLCASSSGRRKETQYFGPGTRLLVL.

This clonotype was picked up a small number of times. This chain links TRBV7-9 with TRBJ1-5, with a possible D match to TRBD1 (5 bases). Trimming removed 11 bases at V and 2 bases at J, with 13 bases between. The CDR3 length is 13 residues. Germline CDR1 SEHNR, CDR2 FQNEAQ (reference sequence). The CDR3 spells CAARGGGNQPQHF. CDR3 sequence (DNA): TGTGCCGCCCGGGGGGGAGGCAATCAGCCCCAGCATTTT.